Following are 29 T cell receptor beta chains from one sample sequenced in a study of T cell responses to AZD1222 COVID-19 vaccine. Here immunoSEQ multiplex PCR was the method, and the copy in TCRdb shows in-frame clones only, minus some. The repertoire has some 150,000 clones, over 75% of them found once; the top ten carry 3.4%. Sample: peripheral blood, taken on day 0 of AZD1222 vaccination. These receptors were taken from an adult in good health.

The chain combines TRBV10-3 with TRBJ2-2, with TRBD2 matching 10 bases. V gave up 2 bases and J gave up 5 bases; unmatched junction bases: 11. Germline V CDR1 and CDR2: ENHRY, SYGVKD. CDR3 length: 18 amino acids. The CDR3 DNA sequence: TGTGCCATCAGTGAGATCGGAGCGGGAGGGCCTCGGACCGGGGAGCTGTTTTTT. Its protein is CAISEIGAGGPRTGELFF.

This chain connects TRBV5-1 to TRBJ2-7; the match to TRBD1 covers 8 bases. Trimming took 4 bases from V and 4 from J; bases not matched to a gene: 10. Germline V gene lookup returns CDR1 SGHRS and CDR2 YFSETQ. The CDR3 length is 15 residues. CDR3 loop: CASSTGQGRVYEQYF. CDR3 in DNA: TGCGCCAGCAGCACCGGACAGGGTAGGGTTTACGAGCAGTACTTC.

The rearrangement uses TRBV5-1 and TRBJ2-3; D uncertain. Germline CDR1 is SGHRS and CDR2 is YFSETQ. Trimming removed 0 bases at V and 0 bases at J, with 5 bases between. CDR3 length: 14 residues. The CDR3 is CASSLVTSTDTQYF. Written as DNA, the CDR3 is TGCGCCAGCAGCTTGGTTACTAGCACAGATACGCAGTATTTT.

DNA for the CDR3: TGTGCCTGGAGTGTAAAGGGGGTCTATGGCTACACCTTC. As protein: CAWSVKGVYGYTF. The chain combines TRBV30 with TRBJ1-2; weak D call: TRBD1 (6 bases). V dropped 0 bases and J dropped 4 bases, with 9 bases sitting between them. Germline V gene sequence: CDR1 GTSNPN, CDR2 SVGIG (reference sequence). The CDR3 runs 13 residues.

The chain links TRBV4-2 to TRBJ2-3; 13 positions agree with TRBD2. This CDR3 is built from 18 residues. Germline-derived CDR1 and CDR2 are LGHNA and YNFKEQ. The trim removed 4 bases at V and 3 bases at J, leaving 10 bases unmatched. CDR3 sequence reads: CASSPYLTSGGTTDTQYF. The CDR3 bases are TGTGCCAGCAGCCCCTACCTGACTAGCGGGGGGACTACAGATACGCAGTATTTT.

This clone occurred once. The chain combines TRBV5-6 with TRBJ1-1; D is undetermined. This CDR3 spans 13 amino acids. The V and J ends lost 1 base and 1 base respectively, with 5 bases between them. CDR1 and CDR2 (germline): SGHDT, YYEEEE. For the CDR3, the DNA is TGTGCCAGCAGCTTGATGGGGAACACTGAAGCTTTCTTT. Protein product: CASSLMGNTEAFF.

CDR3 coding DNA: TGTGCCAGCAGGGAGAGTTATAGCAATCAGCCCCAGCATTTT. Protein: CASRESYSNQPQHF. The chain combines TRBV2 with TRBJ1-5; D ambiguous. V dropped 6 bases and J dropped 0 bases, with 9 bases sitting between them. CDR3 length equals 14 residues. Looked up from germline, CDR1 is SNHLY and CDR2 is FYNNEI.

J is TRBJ2-5 and V is TRBV29-1; no definite D call. Germline V lookup: CDR1 SQVTM, CDR2 ANQGSEA. This CDR3 contains 13 residues. The V end was cut by 6 bases, the J end by 5 bases, with 16 bases between. The CDR3 sequence is CSVGFAVGETQYF. The CDR3 region has the DNA TGCAGCGTCGGATTTGCGGTGGGGGAGACCCAGTACTTC. Variable domain in full (rest from reference TRBV29-1 and TRBJ2-5): SAVISQKPSRDICQRGTSLTIQCQVDSQVTMMFWYRQQPGQSLTLIATANQGSEATYESGFVIDKFPISRPNLTFSTLTVSNMSPEDSSIYLCSVGFAVGETQYFGPGTRLLVL.

The rearrangement links TRBV20-1 to TRBJ2-7, with 8 nucleotides matching TRBD1. With V trimmed by 3 bases and J by 3 bases, 4 bases remained unmatched. CDR3 length: 13 amino acids. Looked up from germline, CDR1 is DFQATT and CDR2 is SNEGSKA (reference sequence). The CDR3 DNA reads TGCAGTGCTAGTCCTGGACAGGGCTACGAGCAGTACTTC. This sequence encodes CSASPGQGYEQYF.

The chain couples TRBV7-9 to TRBJ1-1; no reliable D call. Germline lookup yields CDR1 SEHNR and CDR2 FQNEAQ (reference sequence). The CDR3 covers 12 residues. The germline V and J ends were trimmed by 2 bases and 6 bases, with 7 bases remaining between them. The DNA for the CDR3 is TGTGCCAGCAGCTTATCATTACCTGAAGCTTTCTTT. Translation: CASSLSLPEAFF.

This chain links TRBV7-2 with TRBJ2-7; no definite D call. Germline V gives CDR1 SGHTA, CDR2 FQGNSA. CDR3 length: 15 amino acids. V lost 2 bases and J 3 bases, leaving 14 bases between the germline ends. Here the CDR3 reads CASSLLPGPNYEQYF. In DNA form, the CDR3 reads TGTGCCAGCAGCTTACTCCCCGGCCCAAACTACGAGCAGTACTTC.

V usage is TRBV5-1 and J usage is TRBJ2-7; TRBD2 matches at 14 bases. The CDR3 spans 15 residues. J gave up 3 bases and V 4 bases, and 3 bases lay outside the gene matches. Germline-derived CDR1 and CDR2 are SGHRS and YFSETQ. The DNA of the CDR3 is TGCGCCAGCAGCATAGGGACTAGCGGGAGCTACGAGCAGTACTTC. The encoded protein is CASSIGTSGSYEQYF.

V usage is TRBV29-1 and J usage is TRBJ2-3, with unresolved D. From germline, CDR1 is SQVTM and CDR2 ANQGSEA. V was cut by 3 bases and J by 2 bases, with 6 bases left in between. The CDR3 spans 12 residues. The CDR3 DNA reads as TGCAGCGTTGAGTGGGACACAGATACGCAGTATTTT. Translated: CSVEWDTDTQYF.

This rearrangement joins TRBV18 to TRBJ2-5; perhaps TRBD2 as D (5 bases). V dropped 3 bases and J dropped 5 bases, with 19 bases sitting between them. This CDR3 is built from 16 residues. Germline V gene data show CDR1 as KGHSH and CDR2 as LQKENI. CDR3 bases: TGTGCCAGCTCACCGTTGGCTGATCCCCGAGGGGAGACCCAGTACTTC. Translation gives CASSPLADPRGETQYF.

This chain joins TRBV18 and TRBJ1-2; 10 bases fit TRBD1. The CDR3 contains 14 residues. Per the germline V gene, CDR1 is KGHSH and CDR2 is LQKENI. Trimming cost V 4 bases and J 7 bases; bases outside gene matches: 6. CDR3 loop: CASSLNWDRGGYTF. The CDR3 coding sequence is TGTGCCAGCTCACTGAATTGGGACAGGGGTGGCTACACCTTC.

The chain joins TRBV7-2 to TRBJ2-3, with D perhaps TRBD1 or TRBD2 (6 bases each). The CDR3 contains 15 residues. Trimming left V 1 base short and J 5 bases short, with 13 bases between. CDR1 and CDR2 (germline): SGHTA, FQGNSA. In DNA form, the CDR3 reads TGTGCCAGCAGCTTAGGGGGGGCCAGTGTAGATACGCAGTATTTT. This translates into CASSLGGASVDTQYF.

This clone has more than one count but fewer than ten. The J gene is TRBJ2-1, the V gene TRBV29-1; D gene unclear. This CDR3 is built from 12 residues. Trimming left V 2 bases short and J 5 bases short, with 7 bases between. The germline gives CDR1 SQVTM, CDR2 ANQGSEA. The CDR3 sequence is CSVELRDNEQFF. CDR3 sequence (DNA): TGCAGCGTTGAACTTCGGGACAATGAGCAGTTCTTC.

The CDR3 spells CASSVSWGDGSGNTIYF. As DNA, the CDR3 is TGTGCCAGCAGCGTCAGTTGGGGAGACGGCTCTGGAAACACCATATATTTT. The chain employs TRBV9 and TRBJ1-3; D is undetermined. Germline V lookup: CDR1 SGDLS, CDR2 YYNGEE. The V end lost 2 bases, the J end lost 0 bases, and 15 bases lay between the germline ends. The CDR3 contains 17 residues.

The chain joins TRBV2 to TRBJ1-2; tentatively, D is TRBD1 (6 bases). V was clipped by 9 bases and J by 8 bases, with 16 bases between them. Germline V lookup: CDR1 SNHLY, CDR2 FYNNEI. The CDR3 runs to 12 residues. CDR3 in amino acids: CASEPDSGGYTF. As DNA, the CDR3 is TGTGCCAGTGAGCCGGACAGTGGGGGCTACACCTTC.

V is TRBV6-4 and J is TRBJ1-2; D unclear. The CDR3 loop spans 13 amino acids. With 0 bases removed from V and 8 bases from J, the gap between germline ends came to 10 bases. Germline CDR1 MRHNA, CDR2 SNTAGT. CDR3 loop: CASSDSRAVGYTF. In DNA, the CDR3 is TGTGCCAGCAGTGACTCCCGCGCGGTAGGCTACACCTTC.

CDR3 in DNA: TGTGCCAGCAGTGTAGCGAGAGGCACAGATACGCAGTATTTT. Protein: CASSVARGTDTQYF. This rearrangement joins TRBV25-1 to TRBJ2-3; D perhaps matches TRBD2 (5 bases). Germline loops: CDR1 MGHDK, CDR2 SYGVNS. V shed 4 bases and J shed 1 base, with 9 bases lying between them. This CDR3 spans 14 amino acids. Using reference TRBV25-1 and TRBJ2-3 for the parts outside the CDR3, the full variable domain is EADIYQTPRYLVIGTGKKITLECSQTMGHDKMYWYQQDPGMELHLIHYSYGVNSTEKGDLSSESTVSRIRTEHFPLTLESARPSHTSQYLCASSVARGTDTQYFGPGTRLTVL.

The V gene is TRBV7-2, the J gene TRBJ2-6; D unresolved. Germline CDR1 reads SGHTA; CDR2 reads FQGNSA. Trimming shortened V by 3 bases and J by 0 bases, and 3 bases separated the two germline ends. The CDR3 is made up of 14 amino acids. The CDR3 bases are TGTGCCAGCAGCTTCAGCTCTGGGGCCAACGTCCTGACTTTC. As protein: CASSFSSGANVLTF.

A single count supports this clone. At one boundary the junction diverges from the germline segment, which might be a read error. The V and J genes are TRBV7-7 and TRBJ2-2; 7 bases match TRBD1. Germline lookup yields CDR1 SSHAT and CDR2 FNYEAQ (reference sequence). There are 16 residues in the CDR3. The CDR3 region is CASSLIQGKNTGELFF. In DNA, the CDR3 is TGTGCTAGCAGCTTAATACAGGGGAAGAACACCGGGGAGCTGTTTTTT.

This CDR3 reads CSVEPAPDRFYGYTF. The CDR3 DNA follows: TGCAGCGTTGAACCAGCACCGGACAGGTTCTATGGCTACACCTTC. The chain uses TRBV29-1 and TRBJ1-2; TRBD1 agrees at 7 bases. The junction had 10 bases not matched to a gene; V was cut back by 2 bases and J by 4 bases. Germline CDR1 is SQVTM and CDR2 is ANQGSEA. CDR3 length: 15 amino acids.

CDR3 nucleotides: TGTGCCACCAGCAGAGCGACAGGGGTCCCCTACGAGCAGTACTTC. Its translation is CATSRATGVPYEQYF. V usage is TRBV15 and J usage is TRBJ2-7; 8 bases match TRBD1. The CDR3 is 15 residues long. CDR1 is LNHNV, CDR2 YYDKDF, per germline (reference sequence). The V segment lost 1 base and the J segment 2 bases; nucleotides outside the gene matches: 4.

This chain connects TRBV5-4 to TRBJ1-2, with D possibly matching TRBD1 (6 bases). Trimming shortened V by 1 base and J by 4 bases, and 14 bases separated the two germline ends. CDR3 size: 15 residues. Germline V lookup: CDR1 SGHNT, CDR2 YYREEE (reference sequence). The CDR3 reads CASSLFPGDPYGYTF. The CDR3 region has the DNA TGTGCCAGCAGCTTGTTTCCAGGGGACCCCTATGGCTACACCTTC.

The chain carries TRBV21-1 and TRBJ2-4; TRBD1, as called in the table, went unchecked against the DNA. TRBV21-1 is classified as a pseudogene. The CDR3 runs 20 residues. The CDR3: CASSRGLDRGCILAKNIQYF. In nucleotides, the CDR3 is TGTGCCAGCAGCCGGGGGCTTGACAGGGGTTGCATTCTAGCCAAAAACATTCAGTACTTC.

The rearrangement uses TRBV11-3 and TRBJ1-4; tentatively, D is TRBD1 (5 bases). Per the germline V gene, CDR1 is SGHNT and CDR2 is YENEEA. The CDR3 contains 14 residues. Trimming took 1 base from V and 7 from J, leaving 10 bases between them. CDR3 nucleotides: TGTGCCAGCAGCTTAGCAGGGTACGGTGAAAAACTGTTTTTT. Translated: CASSLAGYGEKLFF.

This chain joins TRBV19 and TRBJ1-1; no clear D. V was pared by 6 bases and J by 3 bases, with 5 bases between. The CDR3 extends over 11 amino acids. Germline V lookup: CDR1 LNHDA, CDR2 SQIVND (reference sequence). The CDR3 loop reads CASSSYTEAFF. The CDR3, as DNA: TGTGCCAGTAGCAGCTACACTGAAGCTTTCTTT.